Listed below are T cell receptor beta chains from one sample, sequenced in a study of blood T cell repertoires in COVID-19. Sequencing was performed with immunoSEQ multiplex PCR; in TCRdb, only in-frame clones are kept and a portion is missing. Of some 300,000 clones listed, more than 85% are singletons. The sample was PBMCs or T cells enriched from blood (not recorded which). The source of these receptors is a woman younger than 45 who had recovered from COVID-19. Each CDR3 is given without its conserved first and last residue. Not every row has a clone size; where given, it reads once, few, many or a size class.

v_call,cdr3_length,clone_size,j_call,cdr3_aa
TRBV7-9,16,NA,TRBJ1-1,ASSFVRTWGRKNTEAF
TRBV3-1/TRBV3-2,14,NA,TRBJ2-7,ASSQSLSSGSYEQY
TRBV11-2,13,few,TRBJ2-7,ASSNPGTGAREQY
TRBV9,11,NA,TRBJ1-2,ASSVGQNYGYT
TRBV7-2,13,NA,TRBJ2-7,ASTTTGTGPYEQY
TRBV9,14,NA,TRBJ2-5,ASSLQGLLPQETQY
TRBV5-1,11,NA,TRBJ1-1,ASSLDQGSEAF
TRBV19,16,once,TRBJ2-5,ASSRGVASGGITETQY
TRBV12-5,16,NA,TRBJ1-3,ASGLVGAGRFSGNTIY
TRBV25-1,12,NA,TRBJ1-2,ASSELGGAYGYT
TRBV11-2,14,NA,TRBJ1-4,ASSRGTVATNEKLF
TRBV2,11,NA,TRBJ1-1,ATRQGMNTEAF
TRBV5-1,17,few,TRBJ1-3,ASSLGTGGSHSSGNTIY
TRBV5-1,14,NA,TRBJ1-1,ASSFSVGQGQTEAF
TRBV7-2,12,once,TRBJ2-1,ASSSAGSYNEQF
TRBV30,13,NA,TRBJ1-5,AWSPQRGWNQPQH
TRBV5-5,11,NA,TRBJ1-2,ASSRDIPYGYT
TRBV11-3,11,once,TRBJ2-3,ASSSGFGDTQY
TRBV3-1/TRBV3-2,12,NA,TRBJ1-2,ASSQIAGEGGYT
TRBV5-1,11,NA,TRBJ2-5,ASSFGFAETQY
TRBV7-2,15,NA,TRBJ2-5,ASSPALGTRSSETQY
TRBV28,13,once,TRBJ1-5,ASGEVGASNQPQH
TRBV7-9,14,NA,TRBJ1-4,ASSLFISATNEKLF
TRBV2,12,NA,TRBJ1-2,ASNEGTAHYGYT
TRBV5-1,13,NA,TRBJ2-7,ASSLQGETLYEQY
TRBV19,11,NA,TRBJ2-7,ASSMIGSYEQY